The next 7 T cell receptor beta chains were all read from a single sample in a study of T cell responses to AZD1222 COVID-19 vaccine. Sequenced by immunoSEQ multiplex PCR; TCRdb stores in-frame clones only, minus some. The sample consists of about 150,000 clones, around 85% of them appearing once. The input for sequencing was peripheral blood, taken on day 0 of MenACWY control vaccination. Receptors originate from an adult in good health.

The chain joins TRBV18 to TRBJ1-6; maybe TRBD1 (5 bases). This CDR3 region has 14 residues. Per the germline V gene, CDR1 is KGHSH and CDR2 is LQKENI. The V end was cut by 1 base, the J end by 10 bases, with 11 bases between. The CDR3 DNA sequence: TGTGCCAGCTCACCACTCAGGGAGGCCTCACCCCTCCACTTT. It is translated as CASSPLREASPLHF.

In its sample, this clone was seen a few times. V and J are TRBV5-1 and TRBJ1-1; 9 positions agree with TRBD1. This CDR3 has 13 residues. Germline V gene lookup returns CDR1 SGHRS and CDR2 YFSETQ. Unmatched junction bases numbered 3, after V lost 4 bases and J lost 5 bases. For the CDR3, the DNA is TGCGCCAGCAGCGTGACAGGGGGGACTGAAGCTTTCTTT. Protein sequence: CASSVTGGTEAFF.

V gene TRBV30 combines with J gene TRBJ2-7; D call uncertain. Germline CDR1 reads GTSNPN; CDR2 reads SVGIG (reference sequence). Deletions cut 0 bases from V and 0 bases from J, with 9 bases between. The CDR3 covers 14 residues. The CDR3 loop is CAWSVGFSSYEQYF. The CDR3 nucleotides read TGTGCCTGGAGTGTAGGATTTAGCTCCTACGAGCAGTACTTC.

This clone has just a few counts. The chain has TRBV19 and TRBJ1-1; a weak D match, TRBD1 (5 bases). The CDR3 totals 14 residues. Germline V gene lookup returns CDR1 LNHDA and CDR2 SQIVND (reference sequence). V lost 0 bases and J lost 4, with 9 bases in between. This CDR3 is CASSIDPGTTEAFF. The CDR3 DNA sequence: TGTGCCAGTAGTATAGATCCTGGGACCACTGAAGCTTTCTTT.

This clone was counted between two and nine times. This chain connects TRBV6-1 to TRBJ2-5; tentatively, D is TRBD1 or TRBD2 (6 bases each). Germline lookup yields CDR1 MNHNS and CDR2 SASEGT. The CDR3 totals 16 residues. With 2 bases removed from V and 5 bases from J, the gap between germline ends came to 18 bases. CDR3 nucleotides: TGTGCCAGCAGTGAAAGGAGATGGGGGGCTGGGGAGACCCAGTACTTC. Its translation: CASSERRWGAGETQYF.

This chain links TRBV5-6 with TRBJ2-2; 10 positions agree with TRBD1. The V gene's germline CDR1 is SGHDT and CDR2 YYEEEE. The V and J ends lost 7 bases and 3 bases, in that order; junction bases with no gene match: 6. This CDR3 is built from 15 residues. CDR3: CASVRTGGDTGELFF. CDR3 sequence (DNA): TGTGCCAGCGTTAGGACAGGGGGGGACACCGGGGAGCTGTTTTTT.

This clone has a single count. The CDR3 bases are TGTGCCAGTAGTACCGACAGGGGGTTGAGCTATGGCTACACCTTC. Its protein is CASSTDRGLSYGYTF. This chain links TRBV19 with TRBJ1-2; 9 positions agree with TRBD1. CDR1 LNHDA and CDR2 SQIVND come from the germline V gene (reference sequence). Germline trimming cut 4 bases from V and 4 bases from J; bases unmatched to any gene: 7. CDR3 length equals 15 residues.